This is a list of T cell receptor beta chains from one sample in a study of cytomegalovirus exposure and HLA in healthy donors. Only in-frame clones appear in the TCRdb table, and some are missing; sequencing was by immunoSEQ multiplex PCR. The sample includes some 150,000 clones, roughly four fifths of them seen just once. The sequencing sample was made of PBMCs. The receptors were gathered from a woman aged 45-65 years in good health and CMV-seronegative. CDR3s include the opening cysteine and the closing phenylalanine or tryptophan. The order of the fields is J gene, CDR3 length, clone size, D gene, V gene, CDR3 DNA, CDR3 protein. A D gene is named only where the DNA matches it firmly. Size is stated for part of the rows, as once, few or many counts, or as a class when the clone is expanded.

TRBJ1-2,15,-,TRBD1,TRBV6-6,TGTGCCAGCAGTGCAACGGGACAGGGGGCCTACGGCTACACCTTC,CASSATGQGAYGYTF
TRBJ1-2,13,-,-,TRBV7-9,TGTGCCAGCAGCTTAAACAGTTACTATGGCTACACCTTC,CASSLNSYYGYTF
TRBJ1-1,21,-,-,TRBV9,TGTGCCAGCAGCGTAGCTCCGGACCTCCGGGGCGAGCGGGGGATGAACACTGAAGCTTTCTTT,CASSVAPDLRGERGMNTEAFF
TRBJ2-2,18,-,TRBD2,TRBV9,TGTGCCAGCAGCCTACGGCCGGGACTAGCGCCGAACACCGGGGAGCTGTTTTTT,CASSLRPGLAPNTGELFF
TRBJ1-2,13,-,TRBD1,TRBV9,TGTGCCAGCAGCGCCCAGGGACAGCCTGGCTACACCTTC,CASSAQGQPGYTF
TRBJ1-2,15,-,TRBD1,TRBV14,TGTGCCAGCAGCCCGTTTCGGACAGGGTACTATGGCTACACCTTC,CASSPFRTGYYGYTF
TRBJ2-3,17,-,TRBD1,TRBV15,TGTGCCACCCAACTAGAAAAGGGGGCTTGGCCTCCAGATACGCAGTATTTT,CATQLEKGAWPPDTQYF
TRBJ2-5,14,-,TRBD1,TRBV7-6,TGTGCCAGCAGCACGACAGGGCCGGGAGAGACCCAGTACTTC,CASSTTGPGETQYF
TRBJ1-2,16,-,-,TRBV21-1,TGTGCCAGCAGCAAGGACAGGACTCTAGCTAACTATGGCTACACCTTC,CASSKDRTLANYGYTF
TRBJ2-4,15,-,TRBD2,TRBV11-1,TGTGCCAGCAGCGGAAGGACTAGCGGGGGGGTGCCTCAGTACTTC,CASSGRTSGGVPQYF
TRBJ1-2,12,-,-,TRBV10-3,TGTGCCACCCACAGGGAAACCTATGGCTACACCTTC,CATHRETYGYTF
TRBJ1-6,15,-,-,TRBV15,TGTGCCACCAGCATAAGACGGGGTGGCGATTCACCCCTCCACTTT,CATSIRRGGDSPLHF
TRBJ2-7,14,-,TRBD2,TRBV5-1,TGCGCCAGCAGCCCGAGCGGGGGGACCGCCGAGCAGTACTTC,CASSPSGGTAEQYF
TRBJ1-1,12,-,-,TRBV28,TGTGCCAGCAGTGCCCAGGGGTCTGAAGCTTTCTTT,CASSAQGSEAFF
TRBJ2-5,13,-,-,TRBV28,TGTGCCAGCAGTTTAGGAGGGGAAAAGACCCAGTACTTC,CASSLGGEKTQYF
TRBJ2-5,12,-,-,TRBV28,TGTGCCAGCAGTCTACAGCTGGAGACCCAGTACTTC,CASSLQLETQYF
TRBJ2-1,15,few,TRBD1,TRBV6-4,TGTGCCAGCAGTGAAGCCTCGGGACAGGGGTATGAGCAGTTCTTC,CASSEASGQGYEQFF
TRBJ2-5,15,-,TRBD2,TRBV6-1,TGTGCCAGCAGGACTAGCGGGGGGCCCCAAGAGACCCAGTACTTC,CASRTSGGPQETQYF
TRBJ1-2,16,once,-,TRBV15,TGTGCCACCAGCAGAGATCAGGTTCGGGGGGCCAGTGGCTACACCTTC,CATSRDQVRGASGYTF
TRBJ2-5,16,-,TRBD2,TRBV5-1,TGCGCCAGCAGGATCGGGACTAGCGGGAAACAAGAGACCCAGTACTTC,CASRIGTSGKQETQYF
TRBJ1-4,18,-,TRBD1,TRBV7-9,TGTGCCAGCAGCTCACAGAGACAACAGGGGGCAACTAATGAAAAACTGTTTTTT,CASSSQRQQGATNEKLFF
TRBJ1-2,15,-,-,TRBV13,TGTGCCAGCAGCTTACTTCGGGGATTTAACTATGGCTACACCTTC,CASSLLRGFNYGYTF
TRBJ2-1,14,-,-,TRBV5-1,TGCGCCAGCAGCTTGGCCCAAGGGGTGAATGAGCAGTTCTTC,CASSLAQGVNEQFF
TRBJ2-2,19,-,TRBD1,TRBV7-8,TGTGCCAGCAGCTTAGGCCTTGGGACAGAAGGGTGGAACACCGGGGAGCTGTTTTTT,CASSLGLGTEGWNTGELFF
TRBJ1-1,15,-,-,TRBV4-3,TGCGCCAGCAGCCGGAACGGACACGGTAGGACTGAAGCTTTCTTT,CASSRNGHGRTEAFF
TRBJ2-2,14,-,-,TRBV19,TGTGCCAGTAGTATTTCCAGGAACACCGGGGAGCTGTTTTTT,CASSISRNTGELFF
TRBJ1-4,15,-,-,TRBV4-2,TGTGCCAGCAGCCAGCCTAGGGGATCCTATGAAAAACTGTTTTTT,CASSQPRGSYEKLFF
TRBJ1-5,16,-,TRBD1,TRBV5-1,TGCGCCAGCAGCCCGGACAGGACGAAGCAGGGTCAGCCCCAGCATTTT,CASSPDRTKQGQPQHF
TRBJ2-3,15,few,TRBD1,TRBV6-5,TGTGCCAGCAGTGACTTGACAGGGGGGGGAGATACGCAGTATTTT,CASSDLTGGGDTQYF
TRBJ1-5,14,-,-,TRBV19,TGTGCCAGTAGTATATACAGTAGCAATCAGCCCCAGCATTTT,CASSIYSSNQPQHF
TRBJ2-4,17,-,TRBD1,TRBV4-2,TGTGCCAGCAGCCAACGATTCGGGACAGAAGCCAAAAACATTCAGTACTTC,CASSQRFGTEAKNIQYF
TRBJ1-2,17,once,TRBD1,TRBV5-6,TGTGCCAGCAGCTTATATACCGGGACAGGGGGATTATATGGCTACACCTTC,CASSLYTGTGGLYGYTF
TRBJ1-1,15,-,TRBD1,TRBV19,TGTGCCAGTAGTATAGGGACAGGGGGGAACACTGAAGCTTTCTTT,CASSIGTGGNTEAFF
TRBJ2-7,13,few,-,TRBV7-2,TGTGCCAGCAGTAACAACAGGGCCTACGAGCAGTACTTC,CASSNNRAYEQYF
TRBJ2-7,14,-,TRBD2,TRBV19,TGTGCCAGTAGACCGAGCGGGGGGTTCGACGAGCAGTACTTC,CASRPSGGFDEQYF
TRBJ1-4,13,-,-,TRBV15,TGTGCCACCACAGGGTGGCAAGATGAAAAACTGTTTTTT,CATTGWQDEKLFF
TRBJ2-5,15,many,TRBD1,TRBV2,TGTGCCAGCAGTGCAGTGTCCGACAGGGGAGAGACCCAGTACTTC,CASSAVSDRGETQYF
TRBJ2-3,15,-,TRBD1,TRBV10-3,TGTGCCATCAGTGACAGGGGGAGAGGCACAGATACGCAGTATTTT,CAISDRGRGTDTQYF
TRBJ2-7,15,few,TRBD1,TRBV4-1,TGCGCCAGCAGCCAGGGACAGGGGGCGTCGTACGAGCAGTACTTC,CASSQGQGASYEQYF
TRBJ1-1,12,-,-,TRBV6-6,TGTGCCAGCAGTCCCTGGAGGGACCGAATGGTCTTT,CASSPWRDRMVF
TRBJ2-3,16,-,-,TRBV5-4,TGTGCCAGCAGCTTAGCATTTGACAGGCCCACAGATACGCAGTATTTT,CASSLAFDRPTDTQYF